The rows below give T cell receptor beta chains drawn from one sample of a study of PD-1 blockade in classical Hodgkin lymphoma. The protocol was immunoSEQ multiplex PCR, while the TCRdb copy is restricted to in-frame clones and leaves out a portion. The sample has about 24,000 clones; around four fifths are singletons. This specimen consisted of peripheral blood mononuclear cells (PBMCs), obtained before the fourth cycle of nivolumab. These receptors were taken from a human donor with classical Hodgkin lymphoma. The CDR3 runs from the conserved cysteine through the conserved F or W. D genes are given only for firm matches. Expanded clones get a size class; other rows say once, few or many, or leave the size out.

D: TRBD2; V: TRBV7-2; J: TRBJ2-3; size: NA; DNA: TGTGCCAGCAGCTCCCCTCGGCTAGCGGGAGGACTCACAGATACGCAGTATTTT; CDR3: CASSSPRLAGGLTDTQYF
D: NA; V: TRBV6-6; J: TRBJ2-2; size: once; DNA: TGTGCCAGCAGTTACGGACACACCGGGGAGCTGTTTTTT; CDR3: CASSYGHTGELFF
D: TRBD2; V: TRBV19; J: TRBJ2-7; size: once; DNA: TGTGCCAGTAGTCCCGGGACTAGCGGGAGAGGCGAGCAGTACTTC; CDR3: CASSPGTSGRGEQYF
D: TRBD2; V: TRBV28; J: TRBJ2-2; size: few; DNA: TGTGCCAGCAGTTTTACGCGCGGGACTAGCAACACCGGGGAGCTGTTTTTT; CDR3: CASSFTRGTSNTGELFF
D: NA; V: TRBV4-2; J: TRBJ2-3; size: once; DNA: TGTGCCAGCAGCCAAGAAGGTTCCGGGGGCACAGATACGCAGTATTTT; CDR3: CASSQEGSGGTDTQYF
D: NA; V: TRBV30; J: TRBJ1-6; size: few; DNA: TGTGCCTGGATTGGGGGAGGGGGTTCACCCCTCCACTTT; CDR3: CAWIGGGGSPLHF
D: TRBD1; V: TRBV5-6; J: TRBJ2-4; size: NA; DNA: TGTGCCAGCAGCCCCTCCGAGACAGGGATAGCCAAAAACATTCAGTACTTC; CDR3: CASSPSETGIAKNIQYF
D: NA; V: TRBV2; J: TRBJ1-1; size: NA; DNA: TGTGCCAGCAGTGAGGAGGGTAACACTGAAGCTTTCTTT; CDR3: CASSEEGNTEAFF
D: TRBD2; V: TRBV28; J: TRBJ2-7; size: NA; DNA: TGTGCCAGCAGTGGGACTAGCGGGGTCATTAGGCGATACGAGCAGTACTTC; CDR3: CASSGTSGVIRRYEQYF
D: NA; V: TRBV28; J: TRBJ1-5; size: NA; DNA: TGTGCCAGCAGCCGCGGACGATCTAATCAGCCCCAGCATTTT; CDR3: CASSRGRSNQPQHF
D: NA; V: TRBV2; J: TRBJ1-4; size: NA; DNA: TGTGCCAGCAGCCCGGTGGAAAAACTGTTTTTT; CDR3: CASSPVEKLFF
D: TRBD2; V: TRBV5-6; J: TRBJ2-3; size: NA; DNA: TGTGCCAGCACCCGGGGGGGACCGCCAGATACGCAGTATTTT; CDR3: CASTRGGPPDTQYF
D: NA; V: TRBV6-5; J: TRBJ2-1; size: NA; DNA: TGTGCCAGCAGTTTACGTACAGGGTTAATTGAGCAGTTCTTC; CDR3: CASSLRTGLIEQFF
D: TRBD1; V: TRBV10-3; J: TRBJ2-5; size: NA; DNA: TGTGCCATCAGTGCGACAGGGGGCCAAGAGACCCAGTACTTC; CDR3: CAISATGGQETQYF
D: TRBD2; V: TRBV19; J: TRBJ2-4; size: NA; DNA: TGTGCCAGTAGTATAGCCGGGACTACAGACATTCAGTACTTC; CDR3: CASSIAGTTDIQYF
D: TRBD1; V: TRBV15; J: TRBJ1-1; size: NA; DNA: TGTGCCACCAGCAGAGTTGGGACAGGGGGATATGAACAGACTGAAGCTTTCTTT; CDR3: CATSRVGTGGYEQTEAFF
D: NA; V: TRBV5-1; J: TRBJ2-2; size: NA; DNA: TGCGCCAGCAGCTTGGATGGGTCCGGGGAGCTGTTTTTT; CDR3: CASSLDGSGELFF
D: NA; V: TRBV7-2; J: TRBJ1-6; size: NA; DNA: TGTGCCAGCAGCTTGTGGGATTTCGGGCCGGGGGCGAATCCCCTCCACTTT; CDR3: CASSLWDFGPGANPLHF
D: TRBD2; V: TRBV5-4; J: TRBJ2-3; size: NA; DNA: TGTGCCAGCAGCCGCGGGAGAGGAACAGATACGCAGTATTTT; CDR3: CASSRGRGTDTQYF
D: NA; V: TRBV29-1; J: TRBJ2-2; size: NA; DNA: TGCAGCGTTGAGGTAGTGAACACCGGGGAGCTGTTTTTT; CDR3: CSVEVVNTGELFF
D: NA; V: TRBV19; J: TRBJ2-7; size: once; DNA: TGTGCCAGTAGTATAACGGAGGGGGGCGAGCAGTACTTC; CDR3: CASSITEGGEQYF
D: TRBD2; V: TRBV29-1; J: TRBJ2-3; size: once; DNA: TGCAGCGTCCTAGCGGGAGCGGACACAGATACGCAGTATTTT; CDR3: CSVLAGADTDTQYF
D: TRBD1; V: TRBV5-1; J: TRBJ1-1; size: few; DNA: TGCGCCAGCAGCTTTGCCGGGACAGCGAACACTGAAGCTTTCTTT; CDR3: CASSFAGTANTEAFF
D: NA; V: TRBV30; J: TRBJ2-5; size: NA; DNA: TGTGCCTGGAGTGATCCCCCCCAGAGGTGGACCCAGTACTTC; CDR3: CAWSDPPQRWTQYF
D: NA; V: TRBV19; J: TRBJ1-1; size: NA; DNA: TGTGCCTCTGACGGGGAGAACACTGAAGCTTTCTTT; CDR3: CASDGENTEAFF
D: NA; V: TRBV6-6; J: TRBJ2-1; size: NA; DNA: TGTGCCAGCGAAGGAACCTACAATGAGCAGTTCTTC; CDR3: CASEGTYNEQFF
D: NA; V: TRBV7-9; J: TRBJ1-2; size: NA; DNA: TGTGCCACAGAGACCTCCTATAACTATGGCTACACCTTC; CDR3: CATETSYNYGYTF
D: NA; V: TRBV21-1; J: TRBJ2-4; size: once; DNA: TGTGCCAGCAGCAAAGTGGTCGGGACAGACCGACGACCATTAGCCAAAAACATTCAGTACTTC; CDR3: CASSKVVGTDRRPLAKNIQYF
D: NA; V: TRBV14; J: TRBJ1-3; size: NA; DNA: TGTGCCAGCAGCCAAGGCATTTGGACGCCCAGAAACACCATATATTTT; CDR3: CASSQGIWTPRNTIYF
D: TRBD2; V: TRBV9; J: TRBJ2-5; size: NA; DNA: TGTGCCAGCAGCGTAGACGCGGGAGGGTCTGGGGAGACCCAGTACTTC; CDR3: CASSVDAGGSGETQYF
D: TRBD1; V: TRBV4-3; J: TRBJ2-1; size: NA; DNA: TGCGCCAGCAGCCAAGCTGACAGGGGGCCCTACAATGAGCAGTTCTTC; CDR3: CASSQADRGPYNEQFF
D: NA; V: TRBV5-1; J: TRBJ1-1; size: NA; DNA: TGCGCCAGCAGCTTTGGTCACTCGGGCACTGAAGCTTTCTTT; CDR3: CASSFGHSGTEAFF
D: NA; V: TRBV2; J: TRBJ1-5; size: medium-sized; DNA: TGTGCCAGCAGTGAGGGTCTTCAGCCCCAGCATTTT; CDR3: CASSEGLQPQHF
D: TRBD2; V: TRBV15; J: TRBJ2-3; size: NA; DNA: TGTGCCACCAGCAGAGTAGCGGGGGGCACAGATACGCAGTATTTT; CDR3: CATSRVAGGTDTQYF
D: TRBD1; V: TRBV6-6; J: TRBJ2-7; size: NA; DNA: TGTGCCAGCAGGGTAAGAGGACAGGGTGCGTACGAGCAGTACTTC; CDR3: CASRVRGQGAYEQYF
D: NA; V: TRBV14; J: TRBJ2-2; size: NA; DNA: TGTGCCAGCAGCCTCAGATGGGGGGCGGCCGGGGAGCTGTTTTTT; CDR3: CASSLRWGAAGELFF
D: NA; V: TRBV6-1; J: TRBJ2-6; size: NA; DNA: TGTGCCAGCAGTGAGAGTTATGGGGCCAACGTCCTGACTTTC; CDR3: CASSESYGANVLTF
D: NA; V: TRBV2; J: TRBJ2-2; size: NA; DNA: TGTGCCAGCAGTGTCAGGGGAGGGAACACCGGGGAGCTGTTTTTT; CDR3: CASSVRGGNTGELFF
D: NA; V: TRBV6-6; J: TRBJ1-2; size: NA; DNA: TGTGCCAGCAGTTACGGGGAAGGCATCTATGGCTACACCTTC; CDR3: CASSYGEGIYGYTF
D: TRBD2; V: TRBV5-4; J: TRBJ2-3; size: NA; DNA: TGTGCCAGCAGCTTGATTAGCGGGGGGACCGGCACAGATACGCAGTATTTT; CDR3: CASSLISGGTGTDTQYF
D: NA; V: TRBV28; J: TRBJ1-1; size: few; DNA: TGTGCCAGCAGTTTAGGGGCAGGGAACACTGAAGCTTTCTTT; CDR3: CASSLGAGNTEAFF
D: NA; V: TRBV2; J: TRBJ1-6; size: once; DNA: TGTGCCAGCAGGACAAGCCTTAATTCACCCCTCCACTTT; CDR3: CASRTSLNSPLHF
D: TRBD2; V: TRBV28; J: TRBJ2-3; size: NA; DNA: TGTGCCAGCAGGCAAGGACTAGCGAACACAGATACGCAGTATTTT; CDR3: CASRQGLANTDTQYF
D: TRBD1; V: TRBV27; J: TRBJ1-5; size: NA; DNA: TGTGCCAGCAGTTCTCAGGGGGCATGGCAGCCCCAGCATTTT; CDR3: CASSSQGAWQPQHF
D: NA; V: TRBV28; J: TRBJ2-7; size: NA; DNA: TGTGCCAGCAGTTTAGGAGTCAGGGGATTAAGCTACGAGCAGTACTTC; CDR3: CASSLGVRGLSYEQYF
D: NA; V: TRBV7-7; J: TRBJ2-2; size: once; DNA: TGTGCCAGCAGCGTTAGTGCGAACACCGGGGAGCTGTTTTTT; CDR3: CASSVSANTGELFF
D: TRBD2; V: TRBV11-2; J: TRBJ2-2; size: NA; DNA: TGTGCCAGCAGCTTAGCCAGGACTAGCGGGAGGGCCGGGGAGCTGTTTTTT; CDR3: CASSLARTSGRAGELFF
D: TRBD1; V: TRBV6-5; J: TRBJ1-5; size: once; DNA: TGTGCCAGCAGTGGATCAGGGGGCAGGGCTCAGCCCCAGCATTTT; CDR3: CASSGSGGRAQPQHF
D: NA; V: TRBV28; J: TRBJ2-5; size: NA; DNA: TGTGCCAGCAGTTCGCCCCCCCAGGGATGGGGAGAGACCCAGTACTTC; CDR3: CASSSPPQGWGETQYF
D: TRBD1; V: TRBV10-2; J: TRBJ1-2; size: once; DNA: TGCGCCAGCAAAGACAGGGGTTCCTATGGCTACACCTTC; CDR3: CASKDRGSYGYTF
D: NA; V: TRBV28; J: TRBJ2-7; size: NA; DNA: TGTGCCAGCAGTCGTACAGGTTCCCCCTACGAGCAGTACTTC; CDR3: CASSRTGSPYEQYF
D: NA; V: TRBV2; J: TRBJ2-1; size: NA; DNA: TGTGCCAGCAGTGAAGCGGCCGGGACCACCTACAATGAGCAGTTCTTC; CDR3: CASSEAAGTTYNEQFF
D: NA; V: TRBV4-3; J: TRBJ1-1; size: few; DNA: TGCGCCAGCAGCCGGAGGGAGGTTAACACTGAAGCTTTCTTT; CDR3: CASSRREVNTEAFF
D: TRBD1; V: TRBV7-9; J: TRBJ1-5; size: NA; DNA: TGTGCCAGCAGCTTACAGGGGGGACTTAATCAGCCCCAGCATTTT; CDR3: CASSLQGGLNQPQHF
D: NA; V: TRBV19; J: TRBJ1-3; size: NA; DNA: TGTGCCAGTAGAGGGGCAGGGGTTGGAAACACCATATATTTT; CDR3: CASRGAGVGNTIYF